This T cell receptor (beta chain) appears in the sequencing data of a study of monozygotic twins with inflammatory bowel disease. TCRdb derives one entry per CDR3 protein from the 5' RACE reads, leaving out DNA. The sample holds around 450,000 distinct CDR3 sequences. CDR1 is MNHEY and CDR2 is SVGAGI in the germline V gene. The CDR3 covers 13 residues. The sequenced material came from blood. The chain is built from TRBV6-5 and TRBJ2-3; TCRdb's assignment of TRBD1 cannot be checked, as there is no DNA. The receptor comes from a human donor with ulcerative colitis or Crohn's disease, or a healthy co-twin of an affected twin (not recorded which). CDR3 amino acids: CASSGDIHYTQYF.